This TCR beta chain was obtained from a study of blood T cell repertoires in COVID-19. Study overall: Sites across the United States, Italy and Spain contributed samples from acute and convalescent COVID-19. The analysed material was cDNA or gDNA that came from T cells, B-cell-depleted T cells, or PBMCs.

Germline loops: CDR1 LNHDA, CDR2 SQIVND (reference sequence). The CDR3 sequence is 14 residues long. V lost 4 bases and J 1 base, leaving 7 bases between the germline ends. Recruits, aged about 18 to 100 years, lived in approximately 26 US areas. Per the original data handling: Reference gene primers were amplified, and this amplification served to estimate nucleated cell counts. The data were produced by immunoSEQ multiplex PCR, yet TCRdb's version contains in-frame clones alone and is incomplete. V, J and clone size are taken as reported in that table, and D and trimming were inferred from the DNA itself. The sample holds hundreds of thousands of clones, about 87% seen once.

This TCR was sampled from a woman in her fifties or sixties who had recovered from COVID-19. Sequences were obtained from PBMCs or T cells enriched from blood (not recorded which). This chain links TRBV19 with TRBJ2-2, with a tentative D call TRBD1 (5 bases). In DNA form, the CDR3 reads TGTGCCAGTAGTAAAGACAGGAACACCGGGGAGCTGTTTTTT. Protein sequence: CASSKDRNTGELFF.